This entry concerns a single T cell receptor beta chain. These data originate in a study of T-cell memory formation after mild COVID-19. V lost 2 bases to trimming and J lost 4 bases, with 14 bases between them. The CDR3 contains 16 residues. TCRdb fed the 5' RACE reads into MiXCR, producing one record per CDR3 protein. The top ten clones hold more than 10% of a sample with under 650,000 distinct CDR3 sequences, more than 15% of them seen once. The chain has TRBV12-3 or TRBV12-4 and TRBJ2-2, with a possible D match to TRBD2 (5 bases). The TCR originated in an adult woman who had mild COVID-19 (a few samples of this study predate the infection). Cell type and time point are not known. The sample consisted of PBMCs or a T cell subset sorted from them (not recorded which). The CDR3 sequence is CASSLLRGRGTGELFF. As DNA, the CDR3 is TGTGCCAGCAGTTTATTGAGAGGGCGAGGCACCGGGGAGCTGTTTTTT.